Listed here are 19 T cell receptor beta chains from one sample, sequenced in a study of blood T cells in healthy people across ages. Next came a second PCR, run for roughly 6 to 11 cycles, which used a sample-barcoded 5' primer along with a J-beta primer mix. Each CDR3 protein is one row after TCRdb ran MiXCR on the 5' RACE reads. The sample records 700,000 or so distinct CDR3 sequences, 22% being singletons. Material: blood. These receptors came from a man between 65 and 85 years old in good health.

The V call is TRBV29-1, the J call TRBJ2-7; D is unresolved. The CDR3 totals 14 residues. Germline lookup yields CDR1 SQVTM and CDR2 ANQGSEA. V lost 7 bases and J lost 3, with 19 bases in between. As DNA, the CDR3 is TGCAGCGCTGGAATTCGGGCAGGTGACTACGAGCAGTACTTC. The encoded protein is CSAGIRAGDYEQYF.

Concerning this clonotype: Since no conserved phenylalanine or tryptophan closes the CDR3, a read error is the likely cause. The DNA is omitted, as the CDR3 cannot be located on it reliably, and the CDR3 follows TCRdb's listing. This chain links TRBV4-1 with TRBJ1-1. The CDR3 totals 8 residues, both ends included. Germline CDR1 MGHRA, CDR2 YSYEKL. This chain's CDR3 is CASSPEPP.

In the case of this clonotype: A read error may account for a junction end that differs from germline. The chain employs TRBV7-2 and TRBJ2-4; no definite D call. The germline V gene encodes CDR1 SGHTA and CDR2 FQGNSA. This CDR3 contains 14 residues. CDR3: CANSLGLSIDIQYF. DNA of the CDR3: TGTGCCAACAGCTTAGGGCTTAGCATTGACATTCAGTACTTC.

The chain recombines TRBV28 with TRBJ1-2; 9 nucleotides agree with TRBD1. The CDR3 length is 15 residues. V was clipped by 6 bases and J by 6 bases; unmatched bases: 11. The germline V gene encodes CDR1 MDHEN and CDR2 SYDVKM. The chain's CDR3 is CASRNGQGTVHGYTF. In DNA, the CDR3 is TGTGCCAGCAGGAATGGACAGGGGACGGTACATGGCTACACCTTC.

Only a few counts were recorded for this clonotype. This rearrangement joins TRBV20-1 to TRBJ2-3, with D hard to call. Trimming removed 5 bases at V and 5 bases at J, with 17 bases between. Germline-derived CDR1 and CDR2 are DFQATT and SNEGSKA (reference sequence). The CDR3 is 14 residues long. CDR3 protein: CSAGQPPLGDTQYF. In DNA form, the CDR3 reads TGCAGTGCTGGTCAACCTCCTCTTGGAGATACGCAGTATTTT.

This sequence joins TRBV24-1 and TRBJ2-1, with 11 bases identical to TRBD2. The CDR3 is 18 amino acids. Trimming removed 5 bases from V and 1 base from J; junction bases left unmatched: 9. The V gene's germline CDR1 is KGHDR and CDR2 SFDVKD. This CDR3 reads CATSGNSGGARSYNEQFF. CDR3 DNA sequence: TGTGCCACCAGTGGAAATAGCGGGGGGGCCCGATCCTACAATGAGCAGTTCTTC.

This chain uses TRBV5-1 with TRBJ2-3, with 10 bases lining up with TRBD2. CDR1 is SGHRS, CDR2 YFSETQ, per germline. The CDR3 has 16 amino acids. J was trimmed by 0 bases and V by 4 bases; bases with no gene match: 5. CDR3 amino acids: CASSIDSGGSTDTQYF. In DNA, the CDR3 is TGCGCCAGCAGCATTGATAGCGGGGGGAGCACAGATACGCAGTATTTT.

Many counts were recorded for this clonotype. The gene calls are TRBV7-9 and TRBJ2-5; D possibly matches TRBD1 or TRBD2 (5 bases each). Deletions cut 5 bases from V and 9 bases from J, with 25 bases between. CDR1 and CDR2 (germline): SEHNR, FQNEAQ (reference sequence). The CDR3 contains 16 residues. The CDR3 nucleotides are TGTGCCAGCAGCCGACGAGGGACCCCGAACAAGAGACCCCAGTACTTC. It specifies CASSRRGTPNKRPQYF.

The rearrangement links TRBV29-1 to TRBJ1-1; D gene uncertain. The ends were cut back, 7 bases at V and 3 bases at J, with 9 bases in the middle. The germline V gene encodes CDR1 SQVTM and CDR2 ANQGSEA. This CDR3 has 11 residues. The CDR3 here is CSGGGYTEAFF. The CDR3 nucleotides are TGCAGCGGTGGAGGGTACACTGAAGCTTTCTTT.

This clonotype was observed at least ten times. The chain employs TRBV29-1 and TRBJ2-3, with D uncertain. V was trimmed by 3 bases and J by 0 bases, leaving 7 bases between them. The length of the CDR3 is 13 residues. Germline assignment: CDR1 SQVTM and CDR2 ANQGSEA. CDR3 residues: CSVDRSSTDTQYF. CDR3 in DNA: TGCAGCGTTGACAGGTCTAGCACAGATACGCAGTATTTT.

The chain recombines TRBV20-1 with TRBJ1-6; D gene uncertain. V was clipped by 1 base and J by 6 bases, with 13 bases between them. Looked up from germline, CDR1 is DFQATT and CDR2 is SNEGSKA (reference sequence). The CDR3 contains 15 residues. This chain's CDR3 is CSARGEGGFNSPLHF. The CDR3 DNA follows: TGCAGTGCTAGAGGGGAAGGAGGGTTTAATTCACCCCTCCACTTT.

The J gene is TRBJ2-7, the V gene TRBV20-1, with 7 bases fitting TRBD1. This CDR3 comprises 12 residues. Trimming removed 6 bases from V and 2 bases from J; junction bases left unmatched: 4. The V gene's germline CDR1 is DFQATT and CDR2 SNEGSKA (reference sequence). Here the CDR3 DNA reads TGCAGTGCCCACAGGGGCGCCTACGAGCAGTACTTC. The encoded protein is CSAHRGAYEQYF.

The chain couples TRBV12-3 or TRBV12-4 to TRBJ2-7, with D perhaps TRBD1 or TRBD2 (5 bases each). This CDR3 has 12 residues. V lost 3 bases and J 6 bases, leaving 9 bases between the germline ends. The CDR3 DNA reads TGTGCCAGCAGTTTTGGGACCCGCGAGCAGTACGTC. Protein product: CASSFGTREQYV.

The genes are TRBV7-9 and TRBJ2-5, with 7 bases fitting TRBD2. CDR3 length: 15 amino acids. Germline V gene sequence: CDR1 SEHNR, CDR2 FQNEAQ (reference sequence). Trimming at V came to 1 base and at J to 4 bases, leaving 6 bases not matched to a gene. In nucleotides, the CDR3 is TGTGCCAGCAGCTTAGAGCTTTGGGAGGGAGAGACCCAGTACTTC. Translated, it gives CASSLELWEGETQYF.

The V and J genes are TRBV25-1 and TRBJ2-1, with TRBD2 matching 12 bases. The CDR3 covers 16 residues. Germline CDR1 and CDR2: MGHDK and SYGVNS. The V and J ends lost 4 bases and 6 bases, in that order; junction bases with no gene match: 7. The CDR3 is CASSGGLAGLGNEQFF. The CDR3 DNA is TGTGCCAGCAGTGGGGGACTAGCGGGCCTCGGCAATGAGCAGTTCTTC.

V is TRBV25-1 and J is TRBJ1-4, with D possibly being TRBD1 (5 bases). The CDR3 extends over 15 amino acids. Per the germline V gene, CDR1 is MGHDK and CDR2 is SYGVNS. V lost 0 bases and J 7 bases, leaving 12 bases between the germline ends. CDR3 bases: TGTGCCAGCAGTGAATATCGGGGACGCGTTGAAAAACTGTTTTTT. It encodes CASSEYRGRVEKLFF.

J is TRBJ2-1 and V is TRBV7-9; no clear D gene. The CDR3 extends over 16 amino acids. With 6 bases removed from V and 5 bases from J, the gap between germline ends came to 20 bases. The germline CDR1 and CDR2 sequences are SEHNR and FQNEAQ (reference sequence). CDR3 coding DNA: TGTGCCAGCAGTTTGGCCTTAGGAGCACGAGACAATGAGCAGTTCTTC. It translates to CASSLALGARDNEQFF.

The rearrangement uses TRBV7-6 and TRBJ1-1, with 7 bases matching TRBD1. Germline CDR1 SGHVS, CDR2 FNYEAQ. The CDR3 loop spans 17 amino acids. J lost 0 bases, V lost 2 bases, and 9 bases had no gene match. This chain's CDR3 is CASSLQGGRTMNTEAFF. The DNA of the CDR3 is TGTGCCAGCAGCTTACAGGGGGGACGAACCATGAACACTGAAGCTTTCTTT.

This clonotype was observed a handful of times. A much larger clone lies a single base off, so this may be a read error. The CDR3 DNA reads as TGTGCCAGCAGTGCCCAACTAGCCAAAAACATTCAGTACTTC. Translation: CASSAQLAKNIQYF. This chain joins TRBV28 and TRBJ2-4; D not resolved. V dropped 5 bases and J dropped 0 bases, with 8 bases sitting between them. Germline assignment: CDR1 MDHEN and CDR2 SYDVKM. CDR3 length: 14 residues.